The next 27 T cell receptor beta chains were all read from a single sample in a study of shared clonotypes between healthy human individuals. The assay was immunoSEQ multiplex PCR, and TCRdb's table has in-frame clones only and misses some. The sample records about 2.4 million clones, 93% being singletons. What was sequenced was naive CD4+ T cells from PBMCs. Subset: CD45RA+ positively selected. Receptor source: a man between 18 and 29 years old in good health. Some clones in this sample may be carry-over from other donors' samples.

This chain connects TRBV2 to TRBJ2-7; possibly TRBD2 for D (5 bases). The germline CDR1 and CDR2 sequences are SNHLY and FYNNEI. V lost 5 bases, J lost 3 bases, and 14 bases lay in between. This CDR3 has 14 residues. The CDR3 reads CASSHEMAGYEQYF. CDR3 DNA sequence: TGTGCCAGCAGTCACGAGATGGCGGGCTACGAGCAGTACTTC.

V gene TRBV27 combines with J gene TRBJ2-3; TRBD2 might be the D (5 bases). The CDR3 is 13 residues long. CDR1 and CDR2 (germline): MNHEY, SMNVEV (reference sequence). Trimming removed 5 bases at V and 10 bases at J, with 16 bases between. The CDR3 region has the DNA TGTGCCAGCAGTCCCACCCCGGACTCTGCGCAGTATTTT. Translated: CASSPTPDSAQYF.

The genes are TRBV29-1 and TRBJ2-3; 10 positions agree with TRBD2. The CDR3 consists of 12 residues. Trimming removed 7 bases from V and 6 bases from J; junction bases left unmatched: 4. Germline values: CDR1 SQVTM, CDR2 ANQGSEA. This CDR3 reads CSGSGRVDTQYF. CDR3 DNA: TGCAGCGGGAGCGGGAGGGTGGATACGCAGTATTTT.

The J gene is TRBJ2-1, the V gene TRBV18; TRBD2 aligns across 9 bases. Germline CDR1 and CDR2: KGHSH and LQKENI. V shed 2 bases, J shed 6 bases, and the junction held 8 bases outside the gene matches. This CDR3 is 16 amino acids long. CDR3 DNA: TGTGCCAGCTCACCAGTTAGTAGCGGGAGTGGCAATGAGCAGTTCTTC. The encoded protein is CASSPVSSGSGNEQFF.

The chain combines TRBV25-1 with TRBJ2-4; possibly TRBD1 for D (5 bases). Trimming removed 6 bases at V and 3 bases at J, with 15 bases between. Germline values: CDR1 MGHDK, CDR2 SYGVNS. CDR3 length: 15 residues. The CDR3: CASSEGVKGKNIQYF. In DNA, the CDR3 is TGTGCCAGCAGCGAAGGGGTGAAGGGCAAAAACATTCAGTACTTC.

The chain links TRBV5-1 to TRBJ1-3; weak D call: TRBD1 (5 bases). The CDR3 is made up of 17 amino acids. Germline lookup yields CDR1 SGHRS and CDR2 YFSETQ. Trimming took off 1 base at V and 4 bases at J, with 18 bases between the two ends. The CDR3 sequence: CASSLYSRRGLGNTIYF. The CDR3 nucleotides read TGCGCCAGCAGCTTGTATTCGAGGAGGGGCCTAGGAAACACCATATATTTT.

This chain connects TRBV27 to TRBJ1-4; D might be TRBD1 (6 bases). Germline values: CDR1 MNHEY, CDR2 SMNVEV (reference sequence). The CDR3 covers 13 residues. Trimming cost V 3 bases and J 7 bases, with 9 bases left between them. The DNA for the CDR3 is TGTGCCAGCAGTTTGGGGGGCGTTGAAAAACTGTTTTTT. The encoded protein is CASSLGGVEKLFF.

This chain uses TRBV7-3 with TRBJ2-3; TRBD2 agrees at 9 bases. After removal of 5 bases from V and 0 bases from J, the junction contained 6 bases not matched to a gene. This CDR3 is 16 amino acids long. From germline, CDR1 is SGHTA and CDR2 FQGTGA. The CDR3 loop is CASSRETSGSTDTQYF. DNA for the CDR3: TGTGCCAGCAGCCGAGAGACTAGCGGCAGCACAGATACGCAGTATTTT.

The chain is built from TRBV19 and TRBJ1-5; D not resolved. With 1 base removed from V and 3 bases from J, the gap between germline ends came to 10 bases. CDR3 size: 15 residues. Germline CDR1 and CDR2: LNHDA and SQIVND (reference sequence). The CDR3 region is CASSIVDGYNQPQHF. CDR3 coding DNA: TGTGCCAGTAGTATAGTAGACGGTTACAATCAGCCCCAGCATTTT.

This rearrangement joins TRBV27 to TRBJ2-7; a weak D match, TRBD2 (7 bases). The length of the CDR3 is 15 residues. Trimming stripped 5 bases from V and 4 bases from J, with 18 bases between. Germline loops: CDR1 MNHEY, CDR2 SMNVEV (reference sequence). CDR3 amino acids: CASSPAGGRVYEQYF. The CDR3 coding sequence is TGTGCCAGCAGTCCAGCCGGGGGGCGCGTATACGAGCAGTACTTC.

The J gene is TRBJ2-7, the V gene TRBV30; the D is unclear. The CDR3 totals 13 residues. V lost 0 bases, J lost 9 bases, and 15 bases lay in between. Germline loops: CDR1 GTSNPN, CDR2 SVGIG (reference sequence). The CDR3 sequence is CAWSVARLRSQYF. The DNA for the CDR3 is TGTGCCTGGAGTGTGGCCAGGCTGAGGTCGCAGTACTTC.

The chain links TRBV5-4 to TRBJ2-7; 8 bases map to TRBD2. Losses at the gene ends were 4 bases for V and 3 bases for J; bases not matched to a gene: 6. The germline V gene has CDR1 SGHNT and CDR2 YYREEE (reference sequence). There are 14 residues in the CDR3. The CDR3 here is CASSPSGRYYEQYF. The CDR3, as DNA: TGTGCCAGCAGCCCGAGCGGGAGATACTACGAGCAGTACTTC. The variable domain in full, with the rest retrieved from reference TRBV5-4 and TRBJ2-7, is ETGVTQSPTHLIKTRGQQVTLRCSSQSGHNTVSWYQQALGQGPQFIFQYYREEENGRGNFPPRFSGLQFPNYSSELNVNALELDDSALYLCASSPSGRYYEQYFGPGTRLTVT.

The rearrangement links TRBV2 to TRBJ1-4; D may be TRBD1 (5 bases). Trimming left V 5 bases short and J 7 bases short, with 17 bases between. CDR1 is SNHLY and CDR2 is FYNNEI in the germline V gene. The CDR3 has 15 amino acids. The CDR3 DNA follows: TGTGCCAGCAGTCAAAGCTACGGGACCGGTGAAAAACTGTTTTTT. Translating it yields CASSQSYGTGEKLFF.

This rearrangement joins TRBV5-4 to TRBJ2-1, with 7 bases matching TRBD2. The trim removed 4 bases at V and 9 bases at J, leaving 25 bases unmatched. The CDR3 length is 19 residues. CDR1 SGHNT and CDR2 YYREEE come from the germline V gene (reference sequence). The CDR3 bases are TGTGCCAGCAGCGCCCACCCTCAGTCCGGCCGGGAGGATAAGAGTGAGCAGTTCTTC. Protein sequence: CASSAHPQSGREDKSEQFF. Together with reference TRBV5-4 and TRBJ2-1, the CDR3 gives the full variable domain: ETGVTQSPTHLIKTRGQQVTLRCSSQSGHNTVSWYQQALGQGPQFIFQYYREEENGRGNFPPRFSGLQFPNYSSELNVNALELDDSALYLCASSAHPQSGREDKSEQFFGPGTRLTVL.

V gene TRBV19 combines with J gene TRBJ1-5, with D perhaps matching TRBD1 (6 bases). Germline lookup yields CDR1 LNHDA and CDR2 SQIVND (reference sequence). The V end lost 7 bases, the J end lost 0 bases, and 16 bases lay between the germline ends. The CDR3 is made up of 16 amino acids. Here the CDR3 reads CASMIGGRFSNQPQHF. CDR3 bases: TGTGCCAGTATGATAGGGGGGCGGTTTAGCAATCAGCCCCAGCATTTT.

This sequence joins TRBV7-3 and TRBJ2-1; possibly TRBD1 for D (5 bases). V was cut by 3 bases and J by 4 bases, with 10 bases left in between. This CDR3 has 14 residues. Germline CDR1 is SGHTA and CDR2 is FQGTGA. CDR3 in amino acids: CASSFGRAYNEQFF. In nucleotides, the CDR3 is TGTGCCAGCAGCTTTGGCAGGGCTTACAATGAGCAGTTCTTC. The full variable domain, with the rest looked up from reference TRBV7-3 and TRBJ2-1, is GAGVSQTPSNKVTEKGKYVELRCDPISGHTALYWYRQSLGQGPEFLIYFQGTGAADDSGLPNDRFFAVRPEGSVSTLKIQRTERGDSAVYLCASSFGRAYNEQFFGPGTRLTVL.

V gene TRBV2 combines with J gene TRBJ2-5; D is possibly TRBD1 (5 bases). V was shortened by 3 bases and J by 5 bases, with 13 bases between the two germline ends. CDR1 SNHLY and CDR2 FYNNEI come from the germline V gene. The CDR3 totals 14 residues. CDR3 DNA sequence: TGTGCCAGCAGTGATAGGACAATGCGGGAGACCCAGTACTTC. It encodes CASSDRTMRETQYF.

The chain has TRBV27 and TRBJ1-1; 12 nucleotides align to TRBD1. The CDR3 consists of 18 residues. Germline CDR1 reads MNHEY; CDR2 reads SMNVEV (reference sequence). The V and J ends lost 3 bases and 0 bases, in that order; junction bases with no gene match: 8. This CDR3 is CASSFHTGTGGLNTEAFF. The CDR3 region has the DNA TGTGCCAGCAGTTTCCACACCGGGACAGGGGGCCTGAACACTGAAGCTTTCTTT.

The CDR3: CASSDEFNTEAFF. The CDR3 DNA reads as TGTGCCAGTAGTGACGAGTTTAACACTGAAGCTTTCTTT. This chain uses TRBV19 with TRBJ1-1; D gene unclear. Trimming took off 5 bases at V and 2 bases at J, with 9 bases between the two ends. CDR1 and CDR2 (germline): LNHDA, SQIVND (reference sequence). The CDR3 spans 13 residues.

This chain uses TRBV7-3 with TRBJ2-7; D may be TRBD1 (6 bases). Trimming shortened V by 5 bases and J by 2 bases, and 13 bases separated the two germline ends. CDR3 length: 14 residues. Germline V gives CDR1 SGHTA, CDR2 FQGTGA. The CDR3 here is CASSPGTNTYEQYF. For the CDR3, the DNA is TGTGCCAGCAGCCCCGGGACAAATACCTACGAGCAGTACTTC.

The J gene is TRBJ2-7, the V gene TRBV7-3; D might be TRBD1 or TRBD2, each matching 5 bases. Between the trimmed V and J ends, which lost 4 bases and 7 bases, there was a span of 11 bases. The CDR3 is made up of 12 amino acids. Germline CDR1 SGHTA, CDR2 FQGTGA. In DNA form, the CDR3 reads TGTGCCAGCAGCTCACCGGGACGTGAGCAGTACTTC. As protein: CASSSPGREQYF.

The chain couples TRBV5-1 to TRBJ2-3; either TRBD1 or TRBD2 may fit D (5 bases each). This CDR3 region has 15 residues. Between the trimmed V and J ends, which lost 4 bases and 1 base, there was a span of 13 bases. Germline V gene lookup returns CDR1 SGHRS and CDR2 YFSETQ. In DNA form, the CDR3 reads TGCGCCAGCAGCCCCGAGGGGAGTGGCACAGATACGCAGTATTTT. As protein: CASSPEGSGTDTQYF.

The chain links TRBV6-5 to TRBJ2-5; D perhaps matches TRBD1 (6 bases). The CDR3 runs to 13 residues. Germline V gene lookup returns CDR1 MNHEY and CDR2 SVGAGI. V shed 6 bases and J shed 4 bases, with 12 bases lying between them. CDR3 sequence (DNA): TGTGCCAGCAGACCAACAGGGTTAGAGACCCAGTACTTC. Protein product: CASRPTGLETQYF.

This chain uses TRBV2 with TRBJ1-3; tentative D call: TRBD1 (6 bases). The CDR3 has 15 amino acids. V dropped 5 bases and J dropped 0 bases, with 11 bases sitting between them. Germline CDR1 and CDR2: SNHLY and FYNNEI. CDR3 sequence reads: CASSPQGHSGNTIYF. DNA for the CDR3: TGTGCCAGCAGTCCTCAGGGACACTCTGGAAACACCATATATTTT.

The chain links TRBV6-6 to TRBJ1-2; 8 positions match TRBD1. The CDR3 covers 13 residues. The germline CDR1 and CDR2 sequences are MNHNY and SVGAGI (reference sequence). Trimming cost V 11 bases and J 8 bases; bases outside gene matches: 13. DNA for the CDR3: TGTGCCTCCCGGAGACAGGGGCAAGAAGGCTACACCTTC. Amino acid sequence: CASRRQGQEGYTF.

The chain joins TRBV5-4 to TRBJ2-3, with no clear D. This CDR3 is 17 amino acids long. CDR1 is SGHNT and CDR2 is YYREEE in the germline V gene (reference sequence). Trimming took 1 base from V and 2 from J, leaving 17 bases between them. CDR3 residues: CASSLRPLLDSTDTQYF. In DNA form, the CDR3 reads TGTGCCAGCAGCTTGAGACCTCTCCTCGATTCCACAGATACGCAGTATTTT.

The chain couples TRBV7-2 to TRBJ1-4; a weak D match, TRBD1 (6 bases). Germline-derived CDR1 and CDR2 are SGHTA and FQGNSA. The CDR3 has 15 residues. V lost 5 bases and J lost 7, with 17 bases in between. CDR3 DNA: TGTGCCAGCAGCCCCGGGGGGGGGCTCTTTGAAAAACTGTTTTTT. Protein sequence: CASSPGGGLFEKLFF.